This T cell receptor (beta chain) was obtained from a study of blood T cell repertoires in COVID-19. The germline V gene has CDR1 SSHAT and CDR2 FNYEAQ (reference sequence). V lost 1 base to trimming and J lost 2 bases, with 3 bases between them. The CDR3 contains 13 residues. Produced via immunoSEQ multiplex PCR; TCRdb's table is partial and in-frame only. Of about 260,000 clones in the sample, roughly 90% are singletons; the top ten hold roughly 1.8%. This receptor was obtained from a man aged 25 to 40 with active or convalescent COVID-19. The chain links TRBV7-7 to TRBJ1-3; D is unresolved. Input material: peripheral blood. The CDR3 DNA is TGTGCCAGCAGCTTAGGGCCTGGAAACACCATATATTTT. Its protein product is CASSLGPGNTIYF.